The text below deals with one TCR beta chain. This sample stems from a study of blood T cell repertoires in COVID-19. The CDR3 loop spans 14 amino acids. Trimming cost V 4 bases and J 2 bases, with 11 bases left between them. Per germline, CDR1 ENHRY and CDR2 SYGVKD. Membership in each cohort depended on participant-reported clinical history. Only in-frame clones appear in the TCRdb table, and some are missing; sequencing was by immunoSEQ multiplex PCR. The sample shows about 200,000 clones, around 82% of them seen only once. The V call is TRBV10-3, the J call TRBJ1-2; a weak D match, TRBD1 (6 bases). The source material was PBMCs or T cells enriched from blood (not recorded which). The clonotype originates from a middle-aged woman with acute COVID-19. CDR3 residues: CAISAGTPNYGYTF. CDR3 coding DNA: TGTGCCATCAGTGCCGGGACACCCAACTATGGCTACACCTTC.